This TCR beta chain is from a study of beta chain features in type 1 diabetes. Study-level points and caveats: Significant though moderate, a shortening of TCRB CDR3s appeared in all four CD4+ subsets of Type 1 diabetes patients. The similarity of naive, central memory and Treg TCRB repertoires appeared greater among patients than among healthy donors.

All of the isolated RNA was reverse transcribed, so expressed TCRB transcripts were sequenced. Generated by immunoSEQ multiplex PCR, the TCRdb table keeps only in-frame clones and is missing some. The data show approximately 140,000 clones, roughly 48% seen once. CDR1 and CDR2 from the germline V gene are MNHEY and SMNVEV (reference sequence). This CDR3 has 10 residues. A CD45RO/CCR7/CD25/CD127/CD95/CD27 panel sorted naive, central memory, regulatory and stem cell-like memory CD4+ cells. With respect to this clone: What it recognizes is unknown. One end of the junction does not line up with germline, which may come from a read error.

The J gene is TRBJ2-7, the V gene TRBV27; D gene unclear. The sample was Tregs from blood. This receptor was taken from a man aged 18 to 35 in good health. CDR3 region: CASSQTWSGF. CDR3 DNA: TGTGCCAGCAGCCAGACGTGGAGTGGGTTC.